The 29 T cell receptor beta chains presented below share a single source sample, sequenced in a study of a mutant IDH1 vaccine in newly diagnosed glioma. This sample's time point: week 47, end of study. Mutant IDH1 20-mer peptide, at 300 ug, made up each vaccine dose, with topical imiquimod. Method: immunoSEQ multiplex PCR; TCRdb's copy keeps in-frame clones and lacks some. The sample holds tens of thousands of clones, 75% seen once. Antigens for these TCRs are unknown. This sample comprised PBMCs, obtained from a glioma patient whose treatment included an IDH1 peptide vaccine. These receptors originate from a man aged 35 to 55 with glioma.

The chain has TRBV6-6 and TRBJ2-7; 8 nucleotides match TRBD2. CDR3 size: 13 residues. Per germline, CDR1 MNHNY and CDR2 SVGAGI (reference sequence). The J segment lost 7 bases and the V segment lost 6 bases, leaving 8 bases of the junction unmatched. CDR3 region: CASSHGGGREQYV. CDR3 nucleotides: TGTGCCAGCAGCCATGGCGGGGGGAGGGAGCAGTACGTC.

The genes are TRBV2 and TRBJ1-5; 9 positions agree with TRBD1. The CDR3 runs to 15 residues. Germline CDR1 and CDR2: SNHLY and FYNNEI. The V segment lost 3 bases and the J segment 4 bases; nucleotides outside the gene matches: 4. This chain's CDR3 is CASSDRTGVNQPQHF. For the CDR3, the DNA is TGTGCCAGCAGTGACCGGACAGGGGTTAATCAGCCCCAGCATTTT.

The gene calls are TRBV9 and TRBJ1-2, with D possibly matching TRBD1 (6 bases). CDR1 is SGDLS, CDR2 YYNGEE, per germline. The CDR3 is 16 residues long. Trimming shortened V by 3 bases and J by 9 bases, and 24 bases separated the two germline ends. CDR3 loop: CASSAGGTNPQVRYTF. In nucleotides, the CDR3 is TGTGCCAGCAGCGCGGGGGGGACAAATCCCCAAGTGCGCTACACCTTC. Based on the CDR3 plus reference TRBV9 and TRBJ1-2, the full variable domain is DSGVTQTPKHLITATGQRVTLRCSPRSGDLSVYWYQQSLDQGLQFLIQYYNGEERAKGNILERFSAQQFPDLHSELNLSSLELGDSALYFCASSAGGTNPQVRYTFGSGTRLTVV.

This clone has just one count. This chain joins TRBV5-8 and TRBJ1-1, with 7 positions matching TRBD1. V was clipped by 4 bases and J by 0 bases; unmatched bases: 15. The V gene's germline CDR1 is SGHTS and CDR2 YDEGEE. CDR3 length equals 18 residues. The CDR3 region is CASSLRGLLLIMNTEAFF. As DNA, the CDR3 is TGTGCCAGCAGCCTGAGGGGGCTCCTACTTATCATGAACACTGAAGCTTTCTTT.

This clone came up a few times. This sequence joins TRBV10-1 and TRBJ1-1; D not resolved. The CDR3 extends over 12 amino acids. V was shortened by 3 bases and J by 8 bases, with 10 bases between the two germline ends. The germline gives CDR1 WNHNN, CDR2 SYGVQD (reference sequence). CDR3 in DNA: TGCGCCAGCAGTGATAACAGTCGAGAAGCTTTCTTT. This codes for CASSDNSREAFF.

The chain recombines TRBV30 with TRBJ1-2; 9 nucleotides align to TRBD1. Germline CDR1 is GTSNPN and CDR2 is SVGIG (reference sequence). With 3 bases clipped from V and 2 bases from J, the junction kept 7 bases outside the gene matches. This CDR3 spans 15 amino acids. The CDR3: CAWRRDRAMNYGYTF. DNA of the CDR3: TGTGCCTGGAGGAGGGACAGGGCTATGAACTATGGCTACACCTTC.

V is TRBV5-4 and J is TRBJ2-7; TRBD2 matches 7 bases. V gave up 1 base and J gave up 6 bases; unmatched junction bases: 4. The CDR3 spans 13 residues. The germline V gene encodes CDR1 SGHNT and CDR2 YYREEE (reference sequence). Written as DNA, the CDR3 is TGTGCCAGCAGCTTGACTAGCGCTGGCGAGCAGTACGTC. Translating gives CASSLTSAGEQYV.

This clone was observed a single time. CDR3 residues: CASSPSLLYGYTF. The CDR3 DNA follows: TGTGCCAGCAGCCCGTCGTTGCTCTATGGCTACACCTTC. This rearrangement joins TRBV7-8 to TRBJ1-2; D ambiguous. V dropped 5 bases and J dropped 4 bases, with 11 bases sitting between them. CDR1 is SGHVS, CDR2 FQNEAQ, per germline. There are 13 residues in the CDR3.

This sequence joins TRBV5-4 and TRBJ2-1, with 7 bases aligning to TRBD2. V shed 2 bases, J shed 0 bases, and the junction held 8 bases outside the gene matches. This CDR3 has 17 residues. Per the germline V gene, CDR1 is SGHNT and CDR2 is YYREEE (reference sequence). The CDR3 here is CASSLPGLTSSYNEQFF. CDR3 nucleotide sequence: TGTGCCAGCAGCTTACCGGGACTAACTAGCTCCTACAATGAGCAGTTCTTC. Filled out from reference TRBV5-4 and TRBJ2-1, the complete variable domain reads ETGVTQSPTHLIKTRGQQVTLRCSSQSGHNTVSWYQQALGQGPQFIFQYYREEENGRGNFPPRFSGLQFPNYSSELNVNALELDDSALYLCASSLPGLTSSYNEQFFGPGTRLTVL.

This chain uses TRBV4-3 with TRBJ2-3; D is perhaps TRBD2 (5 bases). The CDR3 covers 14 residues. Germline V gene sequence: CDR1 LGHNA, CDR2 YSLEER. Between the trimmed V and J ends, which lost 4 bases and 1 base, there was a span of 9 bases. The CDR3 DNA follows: TGCGCCAGCAGCCTTGGACTTCGCACAGATACGCAGTATTTT. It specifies CASSLGLRTDTQYF.

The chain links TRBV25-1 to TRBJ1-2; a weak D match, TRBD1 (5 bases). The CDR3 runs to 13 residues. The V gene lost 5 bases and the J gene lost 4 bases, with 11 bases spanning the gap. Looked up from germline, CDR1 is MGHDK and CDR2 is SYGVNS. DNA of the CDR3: TGTGCCAGCAGTCACTTAGGGGCCTATGGCTACACCTTC. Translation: CASSHLGAYGYTF.

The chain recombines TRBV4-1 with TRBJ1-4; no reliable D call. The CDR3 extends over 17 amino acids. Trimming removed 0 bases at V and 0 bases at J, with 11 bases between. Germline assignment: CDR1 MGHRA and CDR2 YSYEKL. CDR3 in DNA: TGCGCCAGCAGCCAAGATGTAAATACCGCAACTAATGAAAAACTGTTTTTT. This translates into CASSQDVNTATNEKLFF.

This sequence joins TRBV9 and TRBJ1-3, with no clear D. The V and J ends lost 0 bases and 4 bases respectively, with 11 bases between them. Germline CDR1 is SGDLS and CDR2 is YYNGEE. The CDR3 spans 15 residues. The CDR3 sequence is CASSVGSQGGNTIYF. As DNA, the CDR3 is TGTGCCAGCAGCGTAGGTTCCCAAGGAGGAAACACCATATATTTT.

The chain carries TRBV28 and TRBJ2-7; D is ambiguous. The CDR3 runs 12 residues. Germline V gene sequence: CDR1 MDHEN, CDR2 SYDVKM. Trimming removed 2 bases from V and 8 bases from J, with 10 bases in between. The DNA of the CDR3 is TGTGCCAGCAGTTTACCCCCGATCAAGCAGTACTTC. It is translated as CASSLPPIKQYF. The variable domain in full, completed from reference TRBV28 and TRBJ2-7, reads DVKVTQSSRYLVKRTGEKVFLECVQDMDHENMFWYRQDPGLGLRLIYFSYDVKMKEKGDIPEGYSVSREKKERFSLILESASTNQTSMYLCASSLPPIKQYFGPGTRLTVT.

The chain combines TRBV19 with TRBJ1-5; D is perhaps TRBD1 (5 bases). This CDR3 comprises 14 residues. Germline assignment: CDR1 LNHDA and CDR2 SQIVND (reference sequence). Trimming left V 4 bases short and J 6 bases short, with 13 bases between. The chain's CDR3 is CASSTSGTSQPQHF. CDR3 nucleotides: TGTGCCAGTAGTACTTCCGGGACTTCTCAGCCCCAGCATTTT.

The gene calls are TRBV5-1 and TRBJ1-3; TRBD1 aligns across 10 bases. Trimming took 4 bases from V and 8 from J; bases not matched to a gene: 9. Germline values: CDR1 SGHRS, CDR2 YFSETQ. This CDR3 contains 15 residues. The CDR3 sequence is CASSPRDRGTDTIYF. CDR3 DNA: TGCGCCAGCAGCCCACGGGACAGGGGTACGGACACCATATATTTT.

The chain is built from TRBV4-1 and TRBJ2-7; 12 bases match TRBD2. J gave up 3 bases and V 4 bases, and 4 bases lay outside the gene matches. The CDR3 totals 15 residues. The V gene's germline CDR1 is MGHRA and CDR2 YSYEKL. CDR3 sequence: CASSRSLAGGYEQYF. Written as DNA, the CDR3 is TGCGCCAGCAGCCGATCACTAGCGGGAGGCTACGAGCAGTACTTC.

CDR3 sequence reads: CASHSPGLVTDTQYF. The CDR3 DNA follows: TGTGCCAGCCACTCGCCGGGACTAGTGACAGATACGCAGTATTTT. The J gene is TRBJ2-3, the V gene TRBV5-6; TRBD2 agrees at 8 bases. Germline V lookup: CDR1 SGHDT, CDR2 YYEEEE. The V and J ends lost 7 bases and 3 bases, in that order; junction bases with no gene match: 10. This CDR3 comprises 15 residues.

DNA for the CDR3: TGCAGCGTTGAAGACAACACTAGGGTGGGCTACACCTTC. Encoded protein: CSVEDNTRVGYTF. The chain uses TRBV29-1 and TRBJ1-2; unclear D gene. CDR3 length equals 13 residues. V gave up 0 bases and J gave up 8 bases, with 13 bases separating them. Germline CDR1 and CDR2: SQVTM and ANQGSEA.

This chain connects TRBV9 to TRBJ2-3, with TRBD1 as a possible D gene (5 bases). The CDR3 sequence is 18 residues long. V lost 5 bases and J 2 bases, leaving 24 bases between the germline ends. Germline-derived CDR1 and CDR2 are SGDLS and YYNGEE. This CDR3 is CASSAPREGAGHTDTQYF. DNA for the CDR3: TGTGCCAGCAGTGCCCCACGCGAAGGGGCTGGGCACACAGATACGCAGTATTTT.

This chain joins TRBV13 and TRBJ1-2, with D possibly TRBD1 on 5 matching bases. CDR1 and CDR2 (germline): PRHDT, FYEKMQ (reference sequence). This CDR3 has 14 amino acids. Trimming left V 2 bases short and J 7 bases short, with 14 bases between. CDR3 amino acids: CASSLSQGLGGYTF. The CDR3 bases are TGTGCCAGCAGCTTAAGTCAGGGTCTGGGTGGCTACACCTTC.

CDR3 amino acids: CASSTWTGSSGNTIYF. The CDR3 region has the DNA TGTGCCAGCAGCACATGGACAGGGTCCTCTGGAAACACCATATATTTT. The rearrangement uses TRBV7-9 and TRBJ1-3; TRBD1 aligns across 8 bases. CDR1 and CDR2 (germline): SEHNR, FQNEAQ (reference sequence). V shed 5 bases, J shed 0 bases, and the junction held 6 bases outside the gene matches. This CDR3 is 16 amino acids long.

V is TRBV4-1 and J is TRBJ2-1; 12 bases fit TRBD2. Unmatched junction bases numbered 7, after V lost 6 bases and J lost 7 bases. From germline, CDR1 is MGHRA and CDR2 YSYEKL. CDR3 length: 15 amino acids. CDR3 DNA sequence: TGCGCCAGCAGACGACTAGCGGGAGCTCTAAATGAGCAGTTCTTC. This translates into CASRRLAGALNEQFF.

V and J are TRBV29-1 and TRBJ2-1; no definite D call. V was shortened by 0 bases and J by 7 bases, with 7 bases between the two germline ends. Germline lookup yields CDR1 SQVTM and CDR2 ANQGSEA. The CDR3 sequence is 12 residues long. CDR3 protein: CSVEDRLNEQFF. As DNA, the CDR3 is TGCAGCGTTGAAGACAGGCTAAATGAGCAGTTCTTC.

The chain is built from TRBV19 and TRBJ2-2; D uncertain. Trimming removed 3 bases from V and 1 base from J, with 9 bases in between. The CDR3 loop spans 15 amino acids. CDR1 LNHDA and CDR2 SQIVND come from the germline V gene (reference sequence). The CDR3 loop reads CASSMVRRNTGELFF. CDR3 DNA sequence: TGTGCCAGTAGTATGGTACGGAGGAACACCGGGGAGCTGTTTTTT.

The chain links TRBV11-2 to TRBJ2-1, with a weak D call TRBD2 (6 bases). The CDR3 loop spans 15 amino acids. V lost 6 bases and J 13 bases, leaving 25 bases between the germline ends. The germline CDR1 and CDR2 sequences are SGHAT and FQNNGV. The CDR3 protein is CASRLIIGQVREQFF. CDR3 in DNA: TGTGCCAGCAGACTTATCATAGGTCAGGTGCGGGAACAGTTCTTC.

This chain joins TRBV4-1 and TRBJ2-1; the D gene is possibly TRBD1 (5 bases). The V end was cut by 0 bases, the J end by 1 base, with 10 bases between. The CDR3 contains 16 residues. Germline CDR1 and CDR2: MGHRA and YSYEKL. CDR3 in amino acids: CASSQEWGQSYNEQFF. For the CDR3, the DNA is TGCGCCAGCAGCCAAGAATGGGGCCAATCCTACAATGAGCAGTTCTTC.

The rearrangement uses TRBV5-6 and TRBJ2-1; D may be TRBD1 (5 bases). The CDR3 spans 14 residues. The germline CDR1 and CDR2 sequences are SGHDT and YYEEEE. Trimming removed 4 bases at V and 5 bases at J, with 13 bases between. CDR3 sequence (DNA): TGTGCCAGCAGCCTAGGGGTTGTCGACAATGAGCAGTTCTTC. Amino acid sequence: CASSLGVVDNEQFF.

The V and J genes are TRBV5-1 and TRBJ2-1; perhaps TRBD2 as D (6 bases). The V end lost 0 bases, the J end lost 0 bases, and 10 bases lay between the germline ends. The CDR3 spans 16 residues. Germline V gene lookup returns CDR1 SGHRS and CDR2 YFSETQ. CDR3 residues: CASSLGLGGSYNEQFF. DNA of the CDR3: TGCGCCAGCAGCTTGGGTCTGGGGGGCTCCTACAATGAGCAGTTCTTC.